The rows below give T cell receptor beta chains drawn from one sample of a study of radiation and T cells in renal cell carcinoma. Repertoires were generated with immunoSEQ multiplex PCR, while TCRdb's copy carries only in-frame clones and drops some. The table lists roughly 75,000 clones, 82% of them singletons. This specimen was blood, taken from a patient whose treatment included radiotherapy and nephrectomy. Receptors were obtained from a man aged 60 to 75 with renal cell carcinoma. The CDR3 runs from the conserved cysteine through the conserved F or W. D genes are given only for firm matches. Clone size is shown for a subset of rows, as once, few, many or a class of expanded clone.

V	length	size	D	J	CDR3	DNA
TRBV25-1	16	NA	TRBD1	TRBJ1-4	CASSEPTGGEVEKLFF	TGTGCCAGCAGTGAACCAACAGGGGGCGAGGTGGAAAAACTGTTTTTT
TRBV5-4	15	NA	TRBD1	TRBJ1-2	CASRFPGQGFNGYTF	TGTGCCAGCAGGTTTCCGGGACAGGGGTTTAATGGCTACACCTTC
TRBV4-1	15	NA	NA	TRBJ1-1	CASSQDRGPDTEAFF	TGCGCCAGCAGCCAAGATAGAGGGCCGGACACTGAAGCTTTCTTT
TRBV19	16	NA	NA	TRBJ1-3	CASSSSRTGGGHTIYF	TGTGCCAGTAGTAGCTCCCGGACGGGCGGCGGACACACCATATATTTT
TRBV28	13	few	TRBD1	TRBJ2-7	CASSLTGNYEQYF	TGTGCCAGCAGTTTGACAGGGAACTACGAGCAGTACTTC
TRBV28	14	NA	NA	TRBJ1-5	CASSPGQVDQPQHF	TGTGCCAGCAGCCCGGGACAAGTGGATCAGCCCCAGCATTTT
TRBV10-2	12	NA	NA	TRBJ2-7	CASSDSSYEQYF	TGCGCCAGCAGTGACAGCTCCTACGAGCAGTACTTC
TRBV29-1	15	NA	TRBD2	TRBJ2-7	CSVEHRTSVSYEQYF	TGCAGCGTTGAACACAGGACTAGCGTCTCCTACGAGCAGTACTTC
TRBV6-5	14	NA	NA	TRBJ1-1	CASSYTRGDTEAFF	TGTGCCAGCAGTTACACCAGGGGTGACACTGAAGCTTTCTTT
TRBV2	15	NA	TRBD2	TRBJ2-1	CASSAGLAGSNEQFF	TGTGCCAGCAGTGCGGGACTAGCGGGATCCAATGAGCAGTTCTTC
TRBV28	15	once	NA	TRBJ2-7	CASSLISRLSYEQYF	TGTGCCAGCAGTTTAATATCCCGCTTATCCTACGAGCAGTACTTC
TRBV7-8	14	NA	NA	TRBJ2-7	CASSLVAQTYEQYF	TGTGCCAGCAGCTTAGTGGCTCAGACCTACGAGCAGTACTTC
TRBV7-2	15	NA	TRBD2	TRBJ2-1	CASSTNSGGYNEQFF	TGTGCCAGCAGCACCAATAGCGGGGGGTACAATGAGCAGTTCTTC
TRBV7-2	18	once	TRBD2	TRBJ2-3	CASSSQVGLAGASDTQYF	TGTGCCAGCAGCTCTCAAGTCGGACTAGCGGGAGCATCAGATACGCAGTATTTT
TRBV27	17	NA	NA	TRBJ2-2	CASSRNPSPANTGELFF	TGTGCCAGCAGTCGGAACCCTAGCCCCGCGAACACCGGGGAGCTGTTTTTT
TRBV10-2	17	NA	TRBD2	TRBJ2-5	CASSGTGTIINQETQYF	TGCGCCAGCAGCGGCACCGGGACTATCATAAATCAAGAGACCCAGTACTTC
TRBV18	14	NA	NA	TRBJ2-7	CASSPLTGEIEQYF	TGTGCCAGCTCACCCCTAACGGGAGAAATCGAGCAGTACTTC
TRBV5-6	15	few	NA	TRBJ2-7	CASSLAPGQPREQYF	TGTGCCAGCAGCTTGGCGCCGGGACAACCCCGCGAGCAGTACTTC
TRBV5-6	14	NA	NA	TRBJ2-5	CASSLFTTEETQYF	TGTGCCAGCAGCCTTTTCACGACGGAGGAGACCCAGTACTTC
TRBV5-1	16	NA	NA	TRBJ2-3	CASSGSGTQGTDTQYF	TGCGCCAGCAGCGGGTCCGGGACCCAGGGAACAGATACGCAGTATTTT
TRBV27	14	NA	NA	TRBJ2-7	CASSISTVANEQYF	TGTGCCAGCAGTATTTCCACGGTGGCAAACGAGCAGTACTTC
TRBV7-2	15	NA	NA	TRBJ2-1	CASSLAFGSYNEQFF	TGTGCCAGCAGCTTAGCTTTCGGTTCCTACAATGAGCAGTTCTTC
TRBV29-1	14	NA	NA	TRBJ1-1	CSVEDRRLNTEAFF	TGCAGCGTTGAAGACCGGCGGCTGAACACTGAAGCTTTCTTT
TRBV28	14	NA	NA	TRBJ2-7	CASWPQGLSYEQYF	TGTGCCAGCTGGCCGCAGGGCCTCTCCTACGAGCAGTACTTC
TRBV28	14	few	TRBD1	TRBJ2-5	CASTDRGGGETQYF	TGTGCCAGCACCGACAGGGGTGGAGGAGAGACCCAGTACTTC
TRBV25-1	16	NA	TRBD2	TRBJ2-3	CASSDQGLAGNDTQYF	TGTGCCAGCAGTGATCAAGGTCTAGCGGGCAACGATACGCAGTATTTT